Shown below are 13 T cell receptor beta chains from a single sample sequenced in a study of OX40 agonist ivuxolimab in advanced cancers. Receptors were amplified or captured by the immunoSEQ multiplex PCR assay. Not all clones reach the TCRdb copy of this immuneACCESS table, which keeps in-frame sequences only. Checked studies attribute under half of the gap to unresolved V genes and leave the rest unexplained. This sample comprises tens of thousands of clones, about 86% of them detected only once. Of the sample, 1.5% to 2% falls within the top ten clones. Sequenced material: CD4+ or CD8+ T cells sorted from blood, taken in a trial of the OX40 agonist ivuxolimab. All receptors come from an adult with an advanced solid tumor such as melanoma, head and neck, liver or kidney cancer.

The chain couples TRBV27 to TRBJ1-6; the D is unclear. Germline assignment: CDR1 MNHEY and CDR2 SMNVEV (reference sequence). The CDR3 is made up of 18 amino acids. Trimming shortened V by 5 bases and J by 0 bases, and 17 bases separated the two germline ends. CDR3 coding DNA: TGTGCCAGCAGTCCATGGGCCATTTTAAGCTCCTATAATTCACCCCTCCACTTT. Encoded protein: CASSPWAILSSYNSPLHF.

J is TRBJ2-3 and V is TRBV15; 7 bases fit TRBD2. CDR3 length: 16 amino acids. The germline V gene has CDR1 LNHNV and CDR2 YYDKDF (reference sequence). With V trimmed by 1 base and J by 6 bases, 10 bases remained unmatched. CDR3 in amino acids: CATSRGGRSVADTQYF. The CDR3 bases are TGTGCCACCAGCAGAGGCGGGAGATCCGTAGCCGATACGCAGTATTTT.

The chain's CDR3 is CASRPPPRANGHEQYF. CDR3 nucleotide sequence: TGTGCAAGTCGCCCACCCCCGAGGGCAAATGGGCACGAGCAGTACTTC. The chain is built from TRBV12-2 and TRBJ2-7; no DNA check was done on the table's D call, TRBD2. TRBV12-2 is a pseudogene. This CDR3 has 16 amino acids.

The V call is TRBV4-3, the J call TRBJ2-3, with TRBD1 matching 11 bases. Germline CDR1 reads LGHNA; CDR2 reads YSLEER. After removal of 0 bases from V and 4 bases from J, the junction contained 6 bases not matched to a gene. This CDR3 is built from 17 residues. Here the CDR3 reads CASSQDTGDRGSDTQYF. CDR3 sequence (DNA): TGCGCCAGCAGCCAAGATACGGGGGACAGGGGGTCAGATACGCAGTATTTT.

There are a few counts of this clone. The chain joins TRBV6-4 to TRBJ2-7; no clear D gene. V was trimmed by 0 bases and J by 0 bases, leaving 12 bases between them. The CDR3 has 16 amino acids. Germline V gene sequence: CDR1 MRHNA, CDR2 SNTAGT. This CDR3 reads CASSDSTVLDSYEQYF. The CDR3 bases are TGTGCCAGCAGTGACTCGACCGTATTAGACTCCTACGAGCAGTACTTC.

The rearrangement links TRBV19 to TRBJ2-2; TRBD1 is a possible D gene (5 bases). The CDR3 length is 16 residues. CDR1 LNHDA and CDR2 SQIVND come from the germline V gene (reference sequence). The V end was cut by 5 bases, the J end by 5 bases, with 18 bases between. The CDR3 spells CASSPAGIGATGELFF. The CDR3, as DNA: TGTGCCAGTAGTCCGGCAGGGATTGGGGCGACCGGGGAGCTGTTTTTT.

The chain couples TRBV20-1 to TRBJ2-7; D might be TRBD1 (6 bases). Germline V gene data show CDR1 as DFQATT and CDR2 as SNEGSKA (reference sequence). V was pared by 7 bases and J by 2 bases, with 9 bases between. The CDR3 extends over 11 amino acids. The CDR3 DNA sequence: TGCAGTGTAGAGGGGGCCTACGAGCAGTACTTC. It codes for CSVEGAYEQYF.

This clone has a handful of counts. The gene calls are TRBV2 and TRBJ1-2, with TRBD1 matching over 7 bases. Looked up from germline, CDR1 is SNHLY and CDR2 is FYNNEI. The V segment lost 2 bases and the J segment 2 bases; nucleotides outside the gene matches: 2. The length of the CDR3 is 14 residues. The CDR3 DNA follows: TGTGCCAGCAGTGAAACACAGGGGAACTATGGCTACACCTTC. It is translated as CASSETQGNYGYTF.

The rearrangement joins TRBV7-9 to TRBJ2-3; D might be TRBD1 (5 bases). Per germline, CDR1 SEHNR and CDR2 FQNEAQ (reference sequence). This CDR3 comprises 13 residues. Trimming took 8 bases from V and 1 from J, leaving 10 bases between them. CDR3 sequence (DNA): TGTGCCAGCGTTCTAGGGGGCACAGATACGCAGTATTTT. Protein product: CASVLGGTDTQYF.

This clone was detected a few times. This chain uses TRBV6-6 with TRBJ1-1, with D possibly TRBD1 on 5 matching bases. This CDR3 contains 14 residues. CDR1 is MNHNY and CDR2 is SVGAGI in the germline V gene (reference sequence). Trimming removed 0 bases from V and 4 bases from J, with 9 bases in between. The CDR3 sequence is CASSYSKGSTEAFF. DNA of the CDR3: TGTGCCAGCAGTTACTCGAAGGGGAGCACTGAAGCTTTCTTT.

V usage is TRBV6-5 and J usage is TRBJ2-5; D remains unclear. CDR1 and CDR2 from the germline V gene are MNHEY and SVGAGI. The CDR3 is made up of 11 amino acids. Trimming left V 1 base short and J 5 bases short, with 2 bases between. This CDR3 reads CASSYLETQYF. The DNA for the CDR3 is TGTGCCAGCAGTTACTTGGAGACCCAGTACTTC.

This clone came up once. The V and J genes are TRBV5-1 and TRBJ2-7; 10 bases are a match to TRBD2. J lost 3 bases, V lost 2 bases, and 14 bases had no gene match. Per the germline V gene, CDR1 is SGHRS and CDR2 is YFSETQ. The CDR3 extends over 18 amino acids. Written as DNA, the CDR3 is TGCGCCAGCAGCTTCCGGGTAGCGGGAGGCGAGAAGGGCTACGAGCAGTACTTC. Translating it yields CASSFRVAGGEKGYEQYF.

The count of this clone is one. This chain connects TRBV18 to TRBJ1-5; the D gene is possibly TRBD1 (6 bases). CDR3 length: 15 residues. The germline V and J ends were trimmed by 2 bases and 2 bases, with 10 bases remaining between them. Germline V lookup: CDR1 KGHSH, CDR2 LQKENI. The CDR3 reads CASSPIRGGNQPQHF. Here the CDR3 DNA reads TGTGCCAGCTCACCAATCAGGGGAGGCAATCAGCCCCAGCATTTT.